These 11 T cell receptor beta chains share one sample of origin, sequenced in a study of read filtering for tumor transcriptome and immune sequencing (dated by TCRdb to the early 2020s). The listed sequencing device is Illumina HiSeq 4000. The Immunoverse kit was used to build TCR libraries from 400 ng RNA, with molecular barcoded adaptors covering alpha/delta and beta/gamma chains. In TCRdb, the public reads were trimmed at Q25 with fastp and aligned with MiXCR, with productive beta chains retained. Here each entry gathers all rows of one CDR3 protein and keeps the most common genes and DNA. The sample has tens of thousands of distinct CDR3 sequences on record, roughly 20% of them singletons. Together, the top ten hold 9.5% to 13% of the sample. Sequencing was performed on a population of CD138-negative cells sorted from bone marrow. Per the publication, the cell subset or site label means: bone marrow mononuclear cells depleted of CD138+ plasma/myeloma cells by negative magnetic selection. The source of these receptors is a donor at least 40 years old with multiple myeloma.

The rearrangement links TRBV20-1 to TRBJ2-7; maybe TRBD2 (5 bases). Germline values: CDR1 DFQATT, CDR2 SNEGSKA (reference sequence). Trimming pared 0 bases from V and 4 bases from J, leaving 16 bases between. The CDR3 spans 15 residues. CDR3 nucleotides: TGCAGTGCTAGAGATCTGCGGGCGCCCTCTTACGAGCAGTACTTC. This sequence encodes CSARDLRAPSYEQYF.

The chain recombines TRBV20-1 with TRBJ2-1, with 7 bases that match TRBD2. V lost 2 bases to trimming and J lost 8 bases; unmatched junction nucleotides: 15. The CDR3 is made up of 16 amino acids. Germline values: CDR1 DFQATT, CDR2 SNEGSKA (reference sequence). As DNA, the CDR3 is TGCAGTGCTAGATTTACTTGGGGGAGGGCCTGGGATGAGCAGTTCTTC. Translated, it gives CSARFTWGRAWDEQFF.

At least ten counts were recorded for this clonotype. This rearrangement joins TRBV20-1 to TRBJ2-1; TRBD2 matches 11 bases. This CDR3 spans 14 amino acids. V dropped 6 bases and J dropped 7; count of bases not matched to a gene: 8. CDR1 and CDR2 from the germline V gene are DFQATT and SNEGSKA (reference sequence). The CDR3 here is CSALLAGGMNEQFF. The DNA for the CDR3 is TGCAGTGCCCTTCTAGCGGGGGGAATGAATGAGCAGTTCTTC.

This clonotype was counted many times. CDR3 coding DNA: TGTGCCACCAGCAGAGAGACAGGGGGCTGGGATACGCAGTATTTT. It codes for CATSRETGGWDTQYF. V usage is TRBV15 and J usage is TRBJ2-3, with 10 bases fitting TRBD1. J gave up 6 bases and V 0 bases, and 3 bases lay outside the gene matches. Germline-derived CDR1 and CDR2 are LNHNV and YYDKDF (reference sequence). The CDR3 consists of 15 residues.

This clonotype appeared many times. V and J are TRBV10-3 and TRBJ1-1; no clear D gene. CDR1 and CDR2 from the germline V gene are ENHRY and SYGVKD. Between the trimmed V and J ends, which lost 6 bases and 0 bases, there was a span of 8 bases. The CDR3 contains 13 residues. CDR3 bases: TGTGCCATCAGCCAAGACATGAACACTGAAGCTTTCTTT. This gives the protein CAISQDMNTEAFF.

Many counts were recorded for this clonotype. Here the CDR3 DNA reads TGTGCCAGCAGCGTAGGCAGGGCGGACAATGAGCAGTTCTTC. Its protein is CASSVGRADNEQFF. V is TRBV9 and J is TRBJ2-1, with D maybe TRBD1 (5 bases). Germline CDR1 and CDR2: SGDLS and YYNGEE. The V end was cut by 0 bases, the J end by 5 bases, with 9 bases between. The CDR3 sequence is 14 residues long.

This clonotype was recorded many times. J is TRBJ2-1 and V is TRBV7-6, with D uncertain. The ends were cut back, 0 bases at V and 0 bases at J, with 15 bases in the middle. Germline V gene lookup returns CDR1 SGHVS and CDR2 FNYEAQ. This CDR3 contains 18 residues. CDR3 in amino acids: CASSLARRGQASYNEQFF. CDR3 DNA: TGTGCCAGCAGCTTAGCTCGCCGCGGTCAGGCCTCCTACAATGAGCAGTTCTTC.

This clonotype was observed at least ten times. The chain couples TRBV30 to TRBJ1-6; no firm D call. Germline lookup yields CDR1 GTSNPN and CDR2 SVGIG (reference sequence). The V and J ends lost 3 bases and 9 bases respectively, with 12 bases between them. The CDR3 loop spans 13 amino acids. The chain's CDR3 is CAWRDGRISPLHF. In DNA form, the CDR3 reads TGTGCCTGGAGGGACGGCCGGATTTCACCCCTCCACTTT.

In its sample, this clonotype was seen many times. The chain joins TRBV7-2 to TRBJ2-3; D is possibly TRBD1 (6 bases). Trimming took 5 bases from V and 2 from J, leaving 14 bases between them. This CDR3 has 15 residues. The germline V gene has CDR1 SGHTA and CDR2 FQGNSA. CDR3 region: CASSPGRGVTDTQYF. DNA of the CDR3: TGTGCCAGCAGCCCCGGCAGGGGTGTCACAGATACGCAGTATTTT.

This clonotype was counted only a few times. The V call is TRBV20-1, the J call TRBJ2-2; 8 positions agree with TRBD1. V dropped 3 bases and J dropped 6; count of bases not matched to a gene: 6. This CDR3 comprises 14 residues. The V gene's germline CDR1 is DFQATT and CDR2 SNEGSKA (reference sequence). The DNA of the CDR3 is TGCAGTGCTAGGAGACAGGGGCATCCCGGGGAGCTGTTTTTT. As protein: CSARRQGHPGELFF.

This clonotype has at least ten counts. This chain uses TRBV29-1 with TRBJ1-1, with 8 bases aligning to TRBD1. V gave up 4 bases and J gave up 6 bases; unmatched junction bases: 10. The CDR3 length is 14 residues. Germline lookup yields CDR1 SQVTM and CDR2 ANQGSEA. For the CDR3, the DNA is TGCAGCGTTGTAACAGGGGGTATGGACGCTGAAGCTTTCTTT. It yields the protein CSVVTGGMDAEAFF.